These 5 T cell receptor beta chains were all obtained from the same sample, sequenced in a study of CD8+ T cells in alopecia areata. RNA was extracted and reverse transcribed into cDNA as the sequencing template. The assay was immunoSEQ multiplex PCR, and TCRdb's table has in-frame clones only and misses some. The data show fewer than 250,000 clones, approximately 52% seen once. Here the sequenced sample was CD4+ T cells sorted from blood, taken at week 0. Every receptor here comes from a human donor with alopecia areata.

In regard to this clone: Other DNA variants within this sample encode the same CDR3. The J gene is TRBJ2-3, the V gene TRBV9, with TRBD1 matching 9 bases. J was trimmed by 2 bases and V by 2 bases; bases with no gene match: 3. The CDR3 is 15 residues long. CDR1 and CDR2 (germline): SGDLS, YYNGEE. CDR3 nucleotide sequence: TGTGCCAGCAGCGTGGGACAGGGACCCACAGATACGCAGTATTTT. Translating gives CASSVGQGPTDTQYF.

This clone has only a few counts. The CDR3 DNA reads as TGTGCCAGCAGACTAGGGACAGGGGAGGGCTACACCTTC. Translation: CASRLGTGEGYTF. The V call is TRBV6-5, the J call TRBJ1-2; 10 nucleotides line up with TRBD1. The V and J ends lost 6 bases and 8 bases, in that order; junction bases with no gene match: 6. The germline V gene encodes CDR1 MNHEY and CDR2 SVGAGI. The CDR3 extends over 13 amino acids.

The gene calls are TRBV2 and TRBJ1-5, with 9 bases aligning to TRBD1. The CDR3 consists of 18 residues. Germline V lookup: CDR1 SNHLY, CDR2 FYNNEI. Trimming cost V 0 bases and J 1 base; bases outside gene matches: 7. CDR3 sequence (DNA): TGTGCCAGCAGTGAAGCCCTAACAGGGGGCTTGAGCAATCAGCCCCAGCATTTT. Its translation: CASSEALTGGLSNQPQHF.

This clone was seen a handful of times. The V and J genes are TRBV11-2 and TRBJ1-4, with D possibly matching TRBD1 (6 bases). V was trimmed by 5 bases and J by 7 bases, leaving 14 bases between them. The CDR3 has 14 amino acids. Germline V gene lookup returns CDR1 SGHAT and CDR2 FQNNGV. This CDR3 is CASSPDRRGEKLFF. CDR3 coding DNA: TGTGCCAGCAGCCCCGACAGGCGGGGTGAAAAACTGTTTTTT.

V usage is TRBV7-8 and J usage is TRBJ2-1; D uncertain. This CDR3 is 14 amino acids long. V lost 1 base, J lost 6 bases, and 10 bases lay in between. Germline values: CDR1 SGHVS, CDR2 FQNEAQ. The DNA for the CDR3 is TGTGCCAGCAGCTTAGTGAGAACCCCCAATGAGCAGTTCTTC. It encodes CASSLVRTPNEQFF.